One and the same sample provided the 12 T cell receptor beta chains below, sequenced in a study of human T cells and chemical hapten exposure. TCRdb reprocessed the RACE reads with MiXCR, giving one entry per CDR3 protein. This sample has tens of thousands of distinct CDR3 sequences; approximately 9% occur once, and the top ten carry 2.5% to 3%. This sample's time point: healthy volunteer bleed at 2 weeks. Sequencing started from total RNA isolated from unfractionated whole blood. Sequencing was carried out using whole blood. The receptor source for this set is a female donor in good health. Some clones in this sample may be carry-over from other donors' samples.

This clonotype was counted ten times or more. The rearrangement links TRBV7-2 to TRBJ1-1, with D unresolved. Germline V gene lookup returns CDR1 SGHTA and CDR2 FQGNSA. V gave up 5 bases and J gave up 3 bases, with 10 bases separating them. The CDR3 is made up of 13 amino acids. The CDR3 DNA sequence: TGTGCCAGCAGCCCGTATAGAGACACTGAAGCTTTCTTT. Amino acids: CASSPYRDTEAFF.

This clonotype showed up just a few times. The chain combines TRBV28 with TRBJ1-2; D gene uncertain. Looked up from germline, CDR1 is MDHEN and CDR2 is SYDVKM. The CDR3 runs 12 residues. V lost 3 bases to trimming and J lost 6 bases, with 8 bases between them. Written as DNA, the CDR3 is TGTGCCAGCAGTTTGGCTGGGGATGGCTACACCTTC. It is translated as CASSLAGDGYTF.

The chain recombines TRBV6-2 or TRBV6-3 with TRBJ1-2, with D unresolved. Germline V gene data show CDR1 as MNHEY and CDR2 as SVGEGT. This CDR3 has 15 amino acids. V was trimmed by 6 bases and J by 2 bases, leaving 16 bases between them. The CDR3 region has the DNA TGTGCCAGCAGAAGGACGGATGAAAGGAACTATGGCTACACCTTC. Its protein product is CASRRTDERNYGYTF.

This clonotype was seen more than once but under ten times. This chain links TRBV13 with TRBJ2-7; 9 bases agree with TRBD2. V was clipped by 2 bases and J by 0 bases; unmatched bases: 11. This CDR3 is built from 18 residues. CDR1 and CDR2 from the germline V gene are PRHDT and FYEKMQ (reference sequence). This CDR3 is CASSLFPQAGGSSYEQYF. CDR3 bases: TGTGCCAGCAGCTTATTCCCTCAAGCGGGAGGAAGCTCCTACGAGCAGTACTTC.

This clonotype was counted only a few times. V is TRBV7-2 and J is TRBJ2-7, with D perhaps matching TRBD2 (6 bases). The CDR3 totals 13 residues. Germline V lookup: CDR1 SGHTA, CDR2 FQGNSA. V was pared by 2 bases and J by 7 bases, with 12 bases between. The CDR3 coding sequence is TGTGCCAGCAGCTTATCGGGAGTAGGGGAGCAGTACTTC. Translating gives CASSLSGVGEQYF.

This clonotype has ten or more counts. The chain is built from TRBV2 and TRBJ2-7; the match to TRBD2 covers 8 bases. Germline assignment: CDR1 SNHLY and CDR2 FYNNEI. The J segment lost 2 bases and the V segment lost 5 bases, leaving 5 bases of the junction unmatched. CDR3 size: 14 residues. The CDR3 region has the DNA TGTGCCAGCAGTATCACTAGCGGACCCTACGAGCAGTACTTC. Protein sequence: CASSITSGPYEQYF.

This clonotype showed up just a few times. V is TRBV11-1 and J is TRBJ1-1; D gene uncertain. Germline values: CDR1 SGHAT, CDR2 FQDESV (reference sequence). The germline V and J ends were trimmed by 1 base and 1 base, with 4 bases remaining between them. The CDR3 extends over 13 amino acids. CDR3 sequence reads: CASSLVGNTEAFF. The CDR3 region has the DNA TGTGCCAGCAGCTTAGTTGGGAACACTGAAGCTTTCTTT.

Regarding this clonotype: An end of the junction does not agree with germline; a read error may underlie this. The rearrangement uses TRBV6-5 and TRBJ2-3; D unclear. The CDR3 extends over 14 amino acids. The germline V gene has CDR1 MNHEY and CDR2 SVGAGI. CDR3 region: CARSLSPSTDTQYF. The DNA for the CDR3 is TGTGCCCGCAGTTTGTCACCAAGCACAGATACGCAGTATTTT.

The rearrangement uses TRBV4-1 and TRBJ2-3, with a weak D call TRBD2 (6 bases). The germline V gene has CDR1 MGHRA and CDR2 YSYEKL. V was pared by 6 bases and J by 6 bases, with 13 bases between. The CDR3 length is 13 residues. CDR3: CASRGGAVDTQYF. The CDR3 region has the DNA TGCGCCAGCAGAGGCGGGGCAGTGGATACGCAGTATTTT.

Comment on this clonotype: The junction shows a germline mismatch at one end, possibly a read error. J is TRBJ1-1 and V is TRBV25-1; D is perhaps TRBD1 (5 bases). CDR1 and CDR2 from the germline V gene are MGHDK and SYGVNS. This CDR3 is 15 amino acids long. CDR3 sequence (DNA): TGTGCCAGCAGTGTGGGACTGGTCGGAAACACCGAAGCTTTCTTT. It codes for CASSVGLVGNTEAFF.

This clonotype was recorded a few times. J is TRBJ1-1 and V is TRBV28, with 8 bases that match TRBD1. Germline trimming cut 2 bases from V and 8 bases from J; bases unmatched to any gene: 4. CDR3 length equals 13 residues. The germline V gene encodes CDR1 MDHEN and CDR2 SYDVKM. CDR3 nucleotide sequence: TGTGCCAGCAGTTTAGAAGGGGACAGGGAAGCTTTCTTT. Amino acid sequence: CASSLEGDREAFF.

The J gene is TRBJ2-7, the V gene TRBV5-1; the match to TRBD2 covers 12 bases. Germline V gene sequence: CDR1 SGHRS, CDR2 YFSETQ. The CDR3 is made up of 15 amino acids. The J segment lost 5 bases and the V segment lost 4 bases, leaving 7 bases of the junction unmatched. CDR3 sequence: CASSPSGRAIDEQYF. CDR3 DNA sequence: TGCGCCAGCAGCCCTAGCGGGAGGGCCATTGACGAGCAGTACTTC.